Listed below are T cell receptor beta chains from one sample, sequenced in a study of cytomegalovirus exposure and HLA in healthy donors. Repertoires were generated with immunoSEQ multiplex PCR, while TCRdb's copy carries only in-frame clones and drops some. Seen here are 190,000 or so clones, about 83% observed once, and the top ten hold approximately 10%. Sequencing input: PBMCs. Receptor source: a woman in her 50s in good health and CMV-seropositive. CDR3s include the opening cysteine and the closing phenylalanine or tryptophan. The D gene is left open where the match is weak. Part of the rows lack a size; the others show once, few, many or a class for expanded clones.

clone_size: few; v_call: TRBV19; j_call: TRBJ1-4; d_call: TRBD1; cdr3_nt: TGTGCCAGTAGGAAAGACAGGGACGTTGAAAAACTGTTTTTT; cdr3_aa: CASRKDRDVEKLFF
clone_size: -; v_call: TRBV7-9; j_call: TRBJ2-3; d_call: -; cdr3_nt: TGTGCCAGCAGCGACATGACAGATACGCAGTATTTT; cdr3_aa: CASSDMTDTQYF
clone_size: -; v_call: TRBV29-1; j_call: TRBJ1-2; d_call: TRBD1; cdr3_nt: TGCAGCGTTGAAGGGGACAGAACCTATGGCTACACCTTC; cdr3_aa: CSVEGDRTYGYTF
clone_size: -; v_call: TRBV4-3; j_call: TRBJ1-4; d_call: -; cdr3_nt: TGCGCCAGCAGCCCGAAGGTCTCATACAGGGCCTATGCAACTAATGAAAAACTGTTTTTT; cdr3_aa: CASSPKVSYRAYATNEKLFF
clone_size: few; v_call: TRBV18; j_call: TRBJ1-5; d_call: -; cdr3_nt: TGTGCCAGCTCACCCAACAGGAATAGCAATCAGCCCCAGCATTTT; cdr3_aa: CASSPNRNSNQPQHF
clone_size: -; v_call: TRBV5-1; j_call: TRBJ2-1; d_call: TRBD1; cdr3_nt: TGCGCCAGCAGCTTATTTGGGCAGGGGGCGGGTAATGAGCAGTTCTTC; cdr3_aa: CASSLFGQGAGNEQFF
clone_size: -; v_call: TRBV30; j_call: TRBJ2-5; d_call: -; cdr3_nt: TGTGCCTGGAGTGTTGGACAGACGTACCAAGAGACCCAGTACTTC; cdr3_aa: CAWSVGQTYQETQYF
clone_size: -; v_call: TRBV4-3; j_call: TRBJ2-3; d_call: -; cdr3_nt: TGCGCCAGCAGCCAAGGACAGAGCACAGATACGCAGTATTTT; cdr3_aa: CASSQGQSTDTQYF
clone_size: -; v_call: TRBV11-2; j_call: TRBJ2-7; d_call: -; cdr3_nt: TGTGCCAGCAGCTTAGATTTGGTCGCGAGCATCTACGAGCAGTACTTC; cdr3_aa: CASSLDLVASIYEQYF
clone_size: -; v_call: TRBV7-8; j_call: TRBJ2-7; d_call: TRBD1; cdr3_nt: TGTGCCAGCAGCCCATCGCGGGGTCCGTCACAGGGGGTAAAAAACGAGCAGTACTTC; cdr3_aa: CASSPSRGPSQGVKNEQYF
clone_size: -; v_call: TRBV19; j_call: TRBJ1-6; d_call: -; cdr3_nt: TGTGCCAGTAGTGACGGACACCCCGGGAATTCACCCCTCCACTTT; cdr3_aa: CASSDGHPGNSPLHF
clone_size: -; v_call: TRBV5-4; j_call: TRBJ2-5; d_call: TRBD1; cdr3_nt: TGTGCCAGCAGCCAGGGACAGCAAGAGACCCAGTACTTC; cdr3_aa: CASSQGQQETQYF
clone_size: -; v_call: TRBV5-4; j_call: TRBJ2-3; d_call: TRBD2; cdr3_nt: TGTGCCAGCAGACCTCGCAGCGGGGGGGCTCCCACAGATACGCAGTATTTT; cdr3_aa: CASRPRSGGAPTDTQYF
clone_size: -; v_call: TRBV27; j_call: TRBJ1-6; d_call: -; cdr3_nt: TGTGCCAGCAGCCCCCGCCTAGGAAATTCACCCCTCCACTTT; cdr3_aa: CASSPRLGNSPLHF
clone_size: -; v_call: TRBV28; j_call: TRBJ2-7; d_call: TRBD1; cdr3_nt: TGTGCCAGCAGTTTCGCCCGGGGACAGCCAGAGTACGAGCAGTACTTC; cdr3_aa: CASSFARGQPEYEQYF
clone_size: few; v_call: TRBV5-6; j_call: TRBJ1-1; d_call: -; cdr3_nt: TGTGCCAGCAGCTTCGGCAGGGCAACTGAAGCTTTCTTT; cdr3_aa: CASSFGRATEAFF
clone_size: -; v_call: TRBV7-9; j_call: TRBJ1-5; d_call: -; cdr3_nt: TGTGCCAGCAGCTTAAGGGGGCAGCCCCAGCATTTT; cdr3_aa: CASSLRGQPQHF
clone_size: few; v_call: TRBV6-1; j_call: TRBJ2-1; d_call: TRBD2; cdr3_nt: TGTGCCAGCACCTGGACTAGCGGGGCGGCAGGTGAGCAGTTCTTC; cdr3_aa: CASTWTSGAAGEQFF
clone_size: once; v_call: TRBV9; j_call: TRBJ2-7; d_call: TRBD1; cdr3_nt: TGTGCCAGCAGCGTAGGGGGACAGGGGCGCGAGCAGTACTTC; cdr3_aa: CASSVGGQGREQYF
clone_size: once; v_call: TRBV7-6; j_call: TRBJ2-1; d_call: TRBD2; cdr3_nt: TGTGCCAGCAGCTCCACTAGCGGGGGATACAATGAGCAGTTCTTC; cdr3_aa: CASSSTSGGYNEQFF
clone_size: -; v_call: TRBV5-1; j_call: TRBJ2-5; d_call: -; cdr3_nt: TGCGCCAGCAGCTTGGGGGGGGTCGACGAGACCCAGTACTTC; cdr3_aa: CASSLGGVDETQYF
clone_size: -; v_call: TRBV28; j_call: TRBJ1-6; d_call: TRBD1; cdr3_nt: TGTGCCAGCCGGGACAGGGGCAGCCTAAGGGATAATTCACCCCTCCACTTT; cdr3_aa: CASRDRGSLRDNSPLHF
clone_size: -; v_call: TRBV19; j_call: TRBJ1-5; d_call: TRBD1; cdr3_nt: TGTGCCAGTAGGTACAGGGGGTCGGGAGATCAGCCCCAGCATTTT; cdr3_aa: CASRYRGSGDQPQHF
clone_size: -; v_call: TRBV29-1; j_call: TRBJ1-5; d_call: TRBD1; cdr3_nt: TGCAGCGTTGCCGAAGGGACAGTCAGCAATCAGCCCCAGCATTTT; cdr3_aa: CSVAEGTVSNQPQHF
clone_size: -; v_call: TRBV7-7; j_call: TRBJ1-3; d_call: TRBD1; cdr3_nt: TGTGCCAGCAGCTTCGACAGGGGGGCAAACACCATATATTTT; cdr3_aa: CASSFDRGANTIYF
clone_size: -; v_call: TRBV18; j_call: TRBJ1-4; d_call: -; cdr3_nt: TGTGCCAGCTCACCACGAAAACCTACAGGGATCGGTGAAAAACTGTTTTTT; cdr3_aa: CASSPRKPTGIGEKLFF
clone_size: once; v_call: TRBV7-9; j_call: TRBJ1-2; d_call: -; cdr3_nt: TGTGCCAGCAGCCTAGTAGCCGGGGTAGAGGGCTACACCTTC; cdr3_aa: CASSLVAGVEGYTF
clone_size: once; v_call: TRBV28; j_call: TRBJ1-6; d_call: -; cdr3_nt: TGTGCCAGCAGTTTAGGGGCTTTGAATTCACCCCTCCACTTT; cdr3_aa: CASSLGALNSPLHF
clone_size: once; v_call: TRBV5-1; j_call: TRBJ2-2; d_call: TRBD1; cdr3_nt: TGCGCCAGCAGCTTGGTGCAGGGGGCCGCCGGGGAGCTGTTTTTT; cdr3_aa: CASSLVQGAAGELFF
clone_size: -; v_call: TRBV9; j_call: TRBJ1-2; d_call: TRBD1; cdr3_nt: TGTGCCAGCGGGGGGATCGGGACAGACCACCCCGCGGGCGGCTACACCTTC; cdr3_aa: CASGGIGTDHPAGGYTF
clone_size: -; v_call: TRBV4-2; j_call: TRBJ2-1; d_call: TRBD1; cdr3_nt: TGTGCCAGCAGCCAAGGGGCCAGGGACAGGGGCTACAATGAGCAGTTCTTC; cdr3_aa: CASSQGARDRGYNEQFF
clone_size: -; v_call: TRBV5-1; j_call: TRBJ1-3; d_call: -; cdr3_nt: TGCGCCAGCAGCTTTTCATCTATGTTCTCTGGAAACACCATATATTTT; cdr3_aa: CASSFSSMFSGNTIYF
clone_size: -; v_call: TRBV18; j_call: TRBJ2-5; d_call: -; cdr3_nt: TGTGCCAGCTCCCCCTTCGGGCAAGAGACCCAGTACTTC; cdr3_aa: CASSPFGQETQYF
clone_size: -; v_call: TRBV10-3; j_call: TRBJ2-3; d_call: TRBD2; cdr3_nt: TGTGCCATCAGTGAGTCGACTAGCGGGGATACGCAGTATTTT; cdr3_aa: CAISESTSGDTQYF
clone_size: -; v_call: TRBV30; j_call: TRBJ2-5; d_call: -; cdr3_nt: TGTGCCTGGGGACGGGGCAACGCGGGGTTCGAGACCCAGTACTTC; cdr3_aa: CAWGRGNAGFETQYF
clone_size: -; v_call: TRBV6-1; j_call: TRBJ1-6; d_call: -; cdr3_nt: TGTGCCAGCAGTGAAATGGACAGATATTCACCCCTCCACTTT; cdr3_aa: CASSEMDRYSPLHF
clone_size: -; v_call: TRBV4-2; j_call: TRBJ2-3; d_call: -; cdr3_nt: TGTGCCAGCAGCCAAGGACAGCCTGACACAGATACGCAGTATTTT; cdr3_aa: CASSQGQPDTDTQYF
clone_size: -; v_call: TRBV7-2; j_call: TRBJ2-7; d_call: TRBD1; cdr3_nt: TGTGCCAGCAGCTTAGCGTTTAGGACAGGGGCTGGCGAGCAGTACTTC; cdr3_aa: CASSLAFRTGAGEQYF
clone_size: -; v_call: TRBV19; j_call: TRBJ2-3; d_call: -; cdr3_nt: TGTGCCAGTACCGCGCGGATAAACACAGATACGCAGTATTTT; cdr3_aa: CASTARINTDTQYF
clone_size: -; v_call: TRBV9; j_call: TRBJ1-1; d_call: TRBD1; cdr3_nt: TGTGCCAGCAGCGAGAGGGGGCTTATGAACACTGAAGCTTTCTTT; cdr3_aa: CASSERGLMNTEAFF
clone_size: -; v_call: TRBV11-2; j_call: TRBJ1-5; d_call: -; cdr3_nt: TGTGCCAGCAGCTTAGATAAACTTAGCTTTAGCAATCAGCCCCAGCATTTT; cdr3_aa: CASSLDKLSFSNQPQHF
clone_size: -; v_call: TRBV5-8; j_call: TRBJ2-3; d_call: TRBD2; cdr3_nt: TGTGCCAGCAGCTTCGGACTAGCGGGGAGTACAGATACGCAGTATTTT; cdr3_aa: CASSFGLAGSTDTQYF
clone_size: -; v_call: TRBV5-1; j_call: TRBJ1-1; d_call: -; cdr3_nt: TGCGCCAGCAGCTTGGCCGCGGGGTCGACTGAAGCTTTCTTT; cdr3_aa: CASSLAAGSTEAFF
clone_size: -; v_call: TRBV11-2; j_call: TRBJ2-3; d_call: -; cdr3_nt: TGTGCCAGCAGCTTAGAGAGCACAGCCCGTGCAGATACGCAGTATTTT; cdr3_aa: CASSLESTARADTQYF